A single sample gave rise to the 32 T cell receptor beta chains below, sequenced in a study of blood T cell repertoires in COVID-19. TCRdb keeps only in-frame clones here, not all; method: immunoSEQ multiplex PCR. The sample gives approximately 40,000 clones, around 90% of which show up once; roughly 4.7% is in the top ten. Material: peripheral blood. The receptor set was obtained from a man in his fifties or sixties with COVID-19, enrolled during active disease.

V is TRBV21-1 and J is TRBJ2-1; the DNA was not used to check the table's D call, TRBD2. TRBV21-1 is a pseudogene segment. The CDR3 has 16 residues. The CDR3 DNA is TGTGCCAGCATACAAAGGGCGCGGGGCTCCTACAATGAGCAGTTCTTC. Amino acids: CASIQRARGSYNEQFF.

The rearrangement joins TRBV4-3 to TRBJ1-4, with D uncertain. This CDR3 region has 14 residues. V lost 0 bases, J lost 8 bases, and 10 bases lay in between. CDR1 and CDR2 from the germline V gene are LGHNA and YSLEER. Here the CDR3 DNA reads TGCGCCAGCAGCCAAGATCCCTCGAGCGAAAAACTGTTTTTT. It yields the protein CASSQDPSSEKLFF.

This chain links TRBV7-9 with TRBJ2-5; possibly TRBD1 for D (6 bases). V shed 5 bases and J shed 4 bases, with 14 bases lying between them. CDR1 is SEHNR and CDR2 is FQNEAQ in the germline V gene (reference sequence). The CDR3 consists of 14 residues. CDR3 DNA sequence: TGTGCCAGCAGCCACAACACAGGGACAGAGACCCAGTACTTC. Encoded protein: CASSHNTGTETQYF.

This clone was found a few times. This chain joins TRBV19 and TRBJ1-1, with 8 bases lining up with TRBD1. The V segment lost 8 bases and the J segment 4 bases; nucleotides outside the gene matches: 9. CDR3 length: 14 amino acids. CDR1 is LNHDA and CDR2 is SQIVND in the germline V gene (reference sequence). The CDR3 sequence is CASASGTGATEAFF. The CDR3 nucleotides are TGTGCCAGTGCGTCCGGGACAGGCGCCACTGAAGCTTTCTTT. Full variable domain (missing parts from reference TRBV19 and TRBJ1-1): DGGITQSPKYLFRKEGQNVTLSCEQNLNHDAMYWYRQDPGQGLRLIYYSQIVNDFQKGDIAEGYSVSREKKESFPLTVTSAQKNPTAFYLCASASGTGATEAFFGQGTRLTVV.

The genes are TRBV7-2 and TRBJ1-1; 7 bases agree with TRBD1. There are 12 residues in the CDR3. J lost 10 bases, V lost 5 bases, and 7 bases had no gene match. Germline-derived CDR1 and CDR2 are SGHTA and FQGNSA. CDR3: CASSPDRAAAFF. CDR3 nucleotide sequence: TGTGCCAGCAGCCCCGACAGGGCCGCAGCTTTCTTT.

The chain links TRBV28 to TRBJ1-2, with a possible D match to TRBD1 (5 bases). The CDR3 has 14 amino acids. The V end lost 7 bases, the J end lost 8 bases, and 20 bases lay between the germline ends. CDR1 and CDR2 (germline): MDHEN, SYDVKM. CDR3 residues: CASKGTPGYYGYTF. CDR3 nucleotides: TGTGCCAGCAAAGGTACGCCAGGGTATTACGGCTACACCTTC.

The V call is TRBV12-3 or TRBV12-4, the J call TRBJ1-1; D is undetermined. This CDR3 region has 13 residues. Trimming cost V 2 bases and J 5 bases, with 9 bases left between them. The CDR3 is CASSLSRLTEAFF. Here the CDR3 DNA reads TGTGCCAGCAGTTTATCACGGTTGACTGAAGCTTTCTTT.

The CDR3 loop is CASIGTGEEAFF. In DNA, the CDR3 is TGTGCCAGCATCGGGACAGGGGAAGAAGCTTTCTTT. V and J are TRBV6-5 and TRBJ1-1; 10 bases map to TRBD1. The germline V gene encodes CDR1 MNHEY and CDR2 SVGAGI. The CDR3 totals 12 residues. The V and J ends lost 7 bases and 8 bases, in that order; junction bases with no gene match: 4.

The chain recombines TRBV15 with TRBJ2-3; D gene unclear. Trimming cost V 1 base and J 4 bases, with 3 bases left between them. The CDR3 covers 12 residues. The V gene's germline CDR1 is LNHNV and CDR2 YYDKDF (reference sequence). CDR3 region: CATSRAADTQYF. The CDR3 coding sequence is TGTGCCACCAGCAGAGCGGCAGATACGCAGTATTTT.

This sequence joins TRBV29-1 and TRBJ2-3, with D maybe TRBD2 (6 bases). This CDR3 has 13 residues. The V and J ends lost 7 bases and 2 bases respectively, with 13 bases between them. CDR1 is SQVTM and CDR2 is ANQGSEA in the germline V gene. The CDR3 loop is CSGGETPTDTQYF. CDR3 DNA sequence: TGCAGCGGGGGGGAGACGCCCACAGATACGCAGTATTTT.

V gene TRBV28 combines with J gene TRBJ2-3, with TRBD2 identical over 9 bases. Per germline, CDR1 MDHEN and CDR2 SYDVKM. The V and J ends lost 3 bases and 3 bases, in that order; junction bases with no gene match: 4. The CDR3 runs to 15 residues. The DNA of the CDR3 is TGTGCCAGCAGTTTCGCGGGAGGGAGGACAGATACGCAGTATTTT. Encoded protein: CASSFAGGRTDTQYF.

V usage is TRBV15 and J usage is TRBJ1-5; 7 positions agree with TRBD1. The CDR3 consists of 16 residues. The junction had 11 bases not matched to a gene; V was cut back by 3 bases and J by 6 bases. Germline lookup yields CDR1 LNHNV and CDR2 YYDKDF (reference sequence). DNA for the CDR3: TGTGCCACCAGCAGCCGGGAACAGGGGCTAAGTCAGCCCCAGCATTTT. This translates into CATSSREQGLSQPQHF.

The V and J genes are TRBV4-1 and TRBJ2-7, with D tentatively TRBD1 (8 bases). The CDR3 spans 20 residues. The germline V and J ends were trimmed by 0 bases and 2 bases, with 26 bases remaining between them. In germline, CDR1 is MGHRA, CDR2 YSYEKL. The CDR3 here is CASSQDLRGLAVKTTYEQYF. In DNA, the CDR3 is TGCGCCAGCAGCCAAGATCTCAGGGGGCTAGCGGTAAAAACCACCTACGAGCAGTACTTC.

The chain combines TRBV28 with TRBJ1-4, with D possibly TRBD1 on 6 matching bases. This CDR3 comprises 15 residues. The germline CDR1 and CDR2 sequences are MDHEN and SYDVKM. V lost 5 bases, J lost 2 bases, and 12 bases lay in between. Here the CDR3 reads CASSRGGATNEKLFF. CDR3 sequence (DNA): TGTGCCAGCAGTCGGGGGGGGGCCACTAATGAAAAACTGTTTTTT.

DNA of the CDR3: TGTGCCAGCAGCTACGACAGAAAGAACACTGAAGCTTTCTTT. Translation gives CASSYDRKNTEAFF. This rearrangement joins TRBV6-5 to TRBJ1-1, with D perhaps matching TRBD1 (5 bases). The CDR3 runs 14 residues. V gave up 6 bases and J gave up 1 base, with 12 bases separating them. The germline V gene has CDR1 MNHEY and CDR2 SVGAGI.

The CDR3: CASRIQGYNSPLHF. The CDR3 DNA reads TGTGCCAGCAGGATCCAGGGATATAATTCACCCCTCCACTTT. The chain links TRBV3-1 (or the pseudogene TRBV3-2) to TRBJ1-6, with a tentative D call TRBD1 (5 bases). CDR1 is LGHDT and CDR2 is YNNKEL in the germline V gene (reference sequence). The CDR3 runs 14 residues. V lost 6 bases and J 4 bases, leaving 10 bases between the germline ends.

The chain carries TRBV7-8 and TRBJ1-2; TRBD1 might be the D (5 bases). V was shortened by 5 bases and J by 5 bases, with 18 bases between the two germline ends. CDR1 and CDR2 (germline): SGHVS, FQNEAQ. The CDR3 spans 15 residues. Written as DNA, the CDR3 is TGTGCCAGCAGCCAAAAACCGGGACTACCATATGGCTACACCTTC. Residues: CASSQKPGLPYGYTF.

The rearrangement uses TRBV27 and TRBJ1-5; the D gene is possibly TRBD1 (6 bases). Germline CDR1 MNHEY, CDR2 SMNVEV (reference sequence). Trimming removed 2 bases at V and 4 bases at J, with 9 bases between. The CDR3 loop spans 14 amino acids. This chain's CDR3 is CASSLKGVNQPQHF. As DNA, the CDR3 is TGTGCCAGCAGTTTAAAGGGGGTTAATCAGCCCCAGCATTTT.

The chain couples TRBV6-5 to TRBJ2-7; no reliable D call. The CDR3 has 13 amino acids. The V end was cut by 5 bases, the J end by 3 bases, with 11 bases between. CDR1 and CDR2 from the germline V gene are MNHEY and SVGAGI. The CDR3 region has the DNA TGTGCCAGCAGTCCCATCTCGGTCTACGAGCAGTACTTC. Translating it yields CASSPISVYEQYF.

This chain links TRBV2 with TRBJ2-7; 9 bases match TRBD1. Germline trimming cut 1 base from V and 10 bases from J; bases unmatched to any gene: 5. CDR1 and CDR2 from the germline V gene are SNHLY and FYNNEI. The CDR3 is 13 amino acids. CDR3 in amino acids: CASSEEGQGGQYF. DNA for the CDR3: TGTGCCAGCAGTGAAGAGGGACAGGGAGGTCAGTACTTC.

The rearrangement uses TRBV5-8 and TRBJ2-7, with 11 bases fitting TRBD2. The CDR3 has 15 residues. In germline, CDR1 is SGHTS, CDR2 YDEGEE. The J segment lost 6 bases and the V segment lost 4 bases, leaving 9 bases of the junction unmatched. For the CDR3, the DNA is TGTGCCAGCAGCCAACTAGCGGGAGAGTACGCCGAGCAGTACTTC. Translated: CASSQLAGEYAEQYF. The complete variable domain, with remaining parts taken from reference TRBV5-8 and TRBJ2-7, reads EAGVTQSPTHLIKTRGQQATLRCSPISGHTSVYWYQQALGLGLQFLLWYDEGEERNRGNFPPRFSGRQFPNYSSELNVNALELEDSALYLCASSQLAGEYAEQYFGPGTRLTVT.

This clone came up a few times. The chain couples TRBV6-2 or TRBV6-3 to TRBJ2-2; D is possibly TRBD2 (6 bases). CDR1 and CDR2 from the germline V gene are MNHEY and SVGEGT. CDR3 length: 20 amino acids. The ends were cut back, 6 bases at V and 1 base at J, with 27 bases in the middle. The CDR3 loop reads CASSKLAFPSLPVNTGELFF. DNA of the CDR3: TGTGCCAGCAGCAAACTAGCCTTCCCGTCCCTTCCCGTGAACACCGGGGAGCTGTTTTTT.

The chain recombines TRBV29-1 with TRBJ1-1; possibly TRBD1 for D (5 bases). The CDR3 is made up of 13 amino acids. The V and J ends lost 7 bases and 6 bases respectively, with 18 bases between them. The germline CDR1 and CDR2 sequences are SQVTM and ANQGSEA. CDR3 sequence: CSASDMGRAEAFF. Written as DNA, the CDR3 is TGCAGCGCTTCGGACATGGGTCGGGCTGAAGCTTTCTTT.

V gene TRBV19 combines with J gene TRBJ1-5; D is perhaps TRBD1 (5 bases). The germline V and J ends were trimmed by 6 bases and 7 bases, with 16 bases remaining between them. CDR3 length: 14 amino acids. Germline V lookup: CDR1 LNHDA, CDR2 SQIVND (reference sequence). CDR3 bases: TGTGCCAGTAGATCCGGGGGGTACTTCCAGCCCCAGCATTTT. Translation gives CASRSGGYFQPQHF.

The J gene is TRBJ1-2, the V gene TRBV25-1, with 8 bases fitting TRBD1. This CDR3 is built from 13 residues. Germline lookup yields CDR1 MGHDK and CDR2 SYGVNS. Trimming cost V 2 bases and J 8 bases; bases outside gene matches: 4. The CDR3 loop is CASSEQGARGYTF. The DNA for the CDR3 is TGTGCCAGCAGTGAACAGGGGGCAAGGGGCTACACCTTC.

This rearrangement joins TRBV5-4 to TRBJ2-5; 11 nucleotides align to TRBD1. Germline V lookup: CDR1 SGHNT, CDR2 YYREEE (reference sequence). The CDR3 is 14 residues long. V gave up 6 bases and J gave up 5 bases; unmatched junction bases: 6. In nucleotides, the CDR3 is TGTGCCAGCATGCCGGACAGGGGGCTGGAGACCCAGTACTTC. The encoded protein is CASMPDRGLETQYF.

The gene calls are TRBV4-1 and TRBJ1-5, with D uncertain. Germline lookup yields CDR1 MGHRA and CDR2 YSYEKL. The V end was cut by 4 bases, the J end by 6 bases, with 19 bases between. The CDR3 runs to 16 residues. The CDR3 reads CASSPQADYSRQPQHF. In DNA form, the CDR3 reads TGCGCCAGCAGCCCCCAGGCAGATTACAGCCGTCAGCCCCAGCATTTT.

The V call is TRBV28, the J call TRBJ1-1; TRBD1 aligns across 8 bases. J lost 7 bases, V lost 6 bases, and 10 bases had no gene match. Germline V gene data show CDR1 as MDHEN and CDR2 as SYDVKM. There are 14 residues in the CDR3. The CDR3, as DNA: TGTGCCAGCAGCTCCGTGCAGGGGGCGGTTGAAGCTTTCTTT. It specifies CASSSVQGAVEAFF.

The chain links TRBV7-8 to TRBJ2-7; TRBD2 agrees at 9 bases. Germline CDR1 reads SGHVS; CDR2 reads FQNEAQ. V lost 2 bases to trimming and J lost 3 bases; unmatched junction nucleotides: 11. The CDR3 has 17 amino acids. The CDR3 here is CASSLSSGLAGNYEQYF. The CDR3 DNA reads as TGTGCCAGCAGCTTATCATCGGGACTAGCTGGGAACTACGAGCAGTACTTC.

J is TRBJ2-1 and V is TRBV5-4, with 13 bases identical to TRBD2. Germline V gene data show CDR1 as SGHNT and CDR2 as YYREEE (reference sequence). This CDR3 region has 17 residues. Losses at the gene ends were 3 bases for V and 7 bases for J; bases not matched to a gene: 10. The CDR3 DNA sequence: TGTGCCAGCAGCTCGGGACTAGCGGGAAGGACGGGGAATGAGCAGTTCTTC. It codes for CASSSGLAGRTGNEQFF.

There are a few counts of this clone. The chain uses TRBV28 and TRBJ2-1, with 9 positions matching TRBD2. Germline loops: CDR1 MDHEN, CDR2 SYDVKM. The CDR3 length is 15 residues. Trimming at V came to 3 bases and at J to 5 bases, leaving 5 bases not matched to a gene. CDR3: CASSLAGGGHNEQFF. For the CDR3, the DNA is TGTGCCAGCAGTTTGGCGGGAGGGGGGCACAATGAGCAGTTCTTC.

J is TRBJ2-7 and V is TRBV6-5; TRBD2 matches at 9 bases. V shed 7 bases, J shed 0 bases, and the junction held 4 bases outside the gene matches. This CDR3 has 14 amino acids. CDR1 and CDR2 (germline): MNHEY, SVGAGI. CDR3 sequence reads: CASNSGGFSYEQYF. Here the CDR3 DNA reads TGTGCCAGCAATAGCGGGGGATTCTCCTACGAGCAGTACTTC.